This TCR beta chain appears in the sequencing data of a study of early T cells in non-severe SARS-CoV-2 infection. Each CDR3 protein gets one entry after TCRdb re-called the 5' RACE reads with MiXCR. The data contain 75,000 to 100,000 distinct CDR3 sequences, roughly 15% of them singletons. The CDR3 runs to 14 residues. Per germline, CDR1 DFQATT and CDR2 SNEGSKA (reference sequence). Trimming cost V 6 bases and J 10 bases, with 22 bases left between them. This clonotype has just a few counts. The TCR sequence derives from an adult who was a healthcare worker with PCR-confirmed SARS-CoV-2 infection or an uninfected control (not recorded which). The rearrangement links TRBV20-1 to TRBJ2-1, with D possibly being TRBD2 (5 bases). The sample comprised whole blood. CDR3 DNA sequence: TGCAGTGCGCAGGCACTAGGGATGGGTAGAGAGCAGTTCTTC. Translated, it gives CSAQALGMGREQFF.